Listed here are 27 T cell receptor beta chains from one sample, sequenced in a study of CD8+CD57+ T cells in acquired aplastic anemia. Both TCR beta VDJ combination and CDR3 sequence profiling were carried out. Genomic DNA was the template for this profiling. MiXCR, applied by TCRdb to the reads, yields one record per CDR3 protein. The repertoire holds some 120,000 distinct CDR3 sequences, with 50% to 60% as singletons. All patients picked for sequencing had shown, by flow cytometry, an expansion of CD8+CD57+ cells. Sequenced sample: sorted CD4+, CD8+, or CD8+CD57+ T cells (not recorded which) from PBMCs. Receptor source: a human donor with aplastic anemia.

This clonotype has ten or more counts. This chain links TRBV7-6 with TRBJ2-7; 9 bases map to TRBD1. After removal of 1 base from V and 3 bases from J, the junction contained 4 bases not matched to a gene. Germline V CDR1 and CDR2: SGHVS, FNYEAQ. The length of the CDR3 is 15 residues. CDR3 protein: CASSLEGDRVYEQYF. As DNA, the CDR3 is TGTGCCAGCAGCTTAGAGGGGGACAGGGTCTACGAGCAGTACTTC.

This clonotype occurred a few times. The chain links TRBV24-1 to TRBJ2-1; D unclear. Germline CDR1 and CDR2: KGHDR and SFDVKD. The CDR3 extends over 11 amino acids. V shed 5 bases and J shed 10 bases, with 8 bases lying between them. CDR3 DNA sequence: TGTGCCACCAGTGTCTTCGAGGAGCAGTTCTTC. Translation gives CATSVFEEQFF.

The chain is built from TRBV5-4 and TRBJ1-3, with D uncertain. The CDR3 is 14 amino acids. The V end was cut by 0 bases, the J end by 4 bases, with 8 bases between. CDR1 SGHNT and CDR2 YYREEE come from the germline V gene (reference sequence). The CDR3 region is CASSLGYQGNTIYF. The CDR3 DNA reads as TGTGCCAGCAGCTTGGGCTATCAGGGAAACACCATATATTTT.

The rearrangement uses TRBV9 and TRBJ1-2; D is undetermined. V gave up 4 bases and J gave up 4 bases, with 11 bases separating them. The CDR3 has 13 residues. From germline, CDR1 is SGDLS and CDR2 YYNGEE. The CDR3 DNA is TGTGCCAGCAGCCCCAGTGTAACCTATGGCTACACCTTC. Its translation: CASSPSVTYGYTF.

This clonotype has a handful of counts. V gene TRBV12-3 or TRBV12-4 combines with J gene TRBJ2-2, with D uncertain. The CDR3 runs to 15 residues. The V and J ends lost 6 bases and 0 bases respectively, with 11 bases between them. In DNA form, the CDR3 reads TGTGCCAGCAGCACTGGATTGTCGAACACCGGGGAGCTGTTTTTT. Its protein product is CASSTGLSNTGELFF.

The table lists this clonotype with many counts. The chain couples TRBV2 to TRBJ1-2; 7 bases are a match to TRBD1. The CDR3 sequence is 19 residues long. V shed 7 bases and J 0 bases; nucleotides not matched to a gene: 20. Germline lookup yields CDR1 SNHLY and CDR2 FYNNEI. The chain's CDR3 is CASKDRLQPRLSTNYGYTF. CDR3 sequence (DNA): TGTGCCAGCAAGGACAGGCTTCAGCCCAGATTATCTACTAACTATGGCTACACCTTC.

On this clonotype: A read error may produce the germline difference seen at one junction end. The chain is built from TRBV20-1 and TRBJ1-2, with a possible D match to TRBD1 (5 bases). The CDR3 totals 14 residues. Germline-derived CDR1 and CDR2 are DFQATT and SNEGSKA (reference sequence). For the CDR3, the DNA is TGCAGTGCTAGGAGGACATCAGGGAACTATAGCTACACCTTC. This gives the protein CSARRTSGNYSYTF.

J is TRBJ1-3 and V is TRBV2; no reliable D call. Trimming shortened V by 3 bases and J by 3 bases, and 6 bases separated the two germline ends. The germline V gene has CDR1 SNHLY and CDR2 FYNNEI. CDR3 length: 13 amino acids. DNA of the CDR3: TGTGCCAGCAGTGACGCAAGTGGAAACACCATATATTTT. Translated: CASSDASGNTIYF.

The chain has TRBV6-1 and TRBJ2-7; the match to TRBD2 covers 9 bases. The J segment lost 0 bases and the V segment lost 1 base, leaving 7 bases of the junction unmatched. CDR1 MNHNS and CDR2 SASEGT come from the germline V gene. The CDR3 contains 17 residues. This chain's CDR3 is CASSEETSGVVSYEQYF. In DNA form, the CDR3 reads TGTGCCAGCAGTGAAGAGACTAGCGGAGTCGTCTCCTACGAGCAGTACTTC.

The sample holds a few counts of this clonotype. The chain carries TRBV7-3 and TRBJ2-5; D uncertain. Germline assignment: CDR1 SGHTA and CDR2 FQGTGA. V dropped 2 bases and J dropped 4 bases, with 5 bases sitting between them. The CDR3 has 12 residues. The CDR3 DNA reads TGTGCCAGCAGCTTAGACGGAGAGACCCAGTACTTC. This sequence encodes CASSLDGETQYF.

This clonotype has just a few counts. Written as DNA, the CDR3 is TGTGCCAGCAGCTCAAGCTGGGATGAGCAGTTCTTC. The encoded protein is CASSSSWDEQFF. The J gene is TRBJ2-1, the V gene TRBV5-4; D gene uncertain. This CDR3 is built from 12 residues. CDR1 is SGHNT, CDR2 YYREEE, per germline (reference sequence). Trimming took 3 bases from V and 8 from J, leaving 9 bases between them.

The chain is built from TRBV15 and TRBJ2-5; maybe TRBD1 (5 bases). This CDR3 comprises 16 residues. V gave up 2 bases and J gave up 3 bases, with 16 bases separating them. Per the germline V gene, CDR1 is LNHNV and CDR2 is YYDKDF (reference sequence). The CDR3: CATSRRNRSLKETQYF. CDR3 in DNA: TGTGCCACCAGCAGACGCAACAGGAGCCTAAAAGAGACCCAGTACTTC.

This clonotype was observed a handful of times. The CDR3 region is CASSRGPYEQYF. CDR3 in DNA: TGTGCCAGCAGTCGGGGGCCCTACGAGCAGTACTTC. The rearrangement links TRBV28 to TRBJ2-7, with D perhaps being TRBD1 or TRBD2 (6 bases each). Trimming removed 5 bases at V and 2 bases at J, with 7 bases between. Per germline, CDR1 MDHEN and CDR2 SYDVKM. CDR3 length equals 12 residues.

This clonotype has ten or more counts. The gene calls are TRBV11-3 and TRBJ2-1; D is unclear. The CDR3 is made up of 12 amino acids. Between the trimmed V and J ends, which lost 0 bases and 9 bases, there was a span of 6 bases. CDR1 is SGHNT, CDR2 YENEEA, per germline. The CDR3 sequence: CASSLDLGEQFF. The CDR3 DNA follows: TGTGCCAGCAGCTTAGACCTGGGTGAGCAGTTCTTC.

This clonotype was seen many times. The chain recombines TRBV24-1 with TRBJ1-1; 9 bases are shared with TRBD1. The trim removed 3 bases at V and 1 base at J, leaving 2 bases unmatched. The CDR3 contains 15 residues. Germline V CDR1 and CDR2: KGHDR, SFDVKD. CDR3 bases: TGTGCCACCAGTGATGGGACAGGGACGAACACTGAAGCTTTCTTT. Residues: CATSDGTGTNTEAFF.

This clonotype was counted at least ten times. The J gene is TRBJ1-1, the V gene TRBV6-5, with no clear D. CDR3 length: 14 residues. CDR1 MNHEY and CDR2 SVGAGI come from the germline V gene. V gave up 1 base and J gave up 1 base, with 7 bases separating them. DNA of the CDR3: TGTGCCAGCAGTTACTACACAGAGAACACTGAAGCTTTCTTT. It encodes CASSYYTENTEAFF.

The sample holds a few counts of this clonotype. One junction end disagrees with the germline gene, perhaps due to a read error. The chain uses TRBV10-1 and TRBJ1-2; TRBD1 aligns across 12 bases. The length of the CDR3 is 16 residues. CDR1 is WNHNN, CDR2 SYGVQD, per germline (reference sequence). The CDR3 here is CAITRGQGAYNYGYTF. The CDR3 DNA follows: TGTGCCATCACTAGGGGACAGGGGGCCTATAACTATGGCTACACCTTC.

The chain uses TRBV20-1 and TRBJ1-1; a weak D match, TRBD1 (6 bases). Germline V gene data show CDR1 as DFQATT and CDR2 as SNEGSKA (reference sequence). V gave up 3 bases and J gave up 2 bases, with 13 bases separating them. CDR3 length equals 14 residues. CDR3 DNA: TGCAGTGCTAGTAAACAGGGAGCAAACACTGAAGCTTTCTTT. Translation gives CSASKQGANTEAFF.

This chain joins TRBV20-1 and TRBJ1-6; D unclear. V was cut by 1 base and J by 6 bases, with 7 bases left in between. Germline assignment: CDR1 DFQATT and CDR2 SNEGSKA (reference sequence). This CDR3 has 13 amino acids. CDR3 coding DNA: TGCAGTGCTAGAGTGCAGTTTAATTCACCCCTCCACTTT. Its translation is CSARVQFNSPLHF.

This chain links TRBV7-2 with TRBJ1-6; D remains ambiguous. The germline V and J ends were trimmed by 0 bases and 7 bases, with 10 bases remaining between them. This CDR3 has 15 residues. The V gene's germline CDR1 is SGHTA and CDR2 FQGNSA. The CDR3 coding sequence is TGTGCCAGCAGCTTAGCGAAGGTCGCAAATTCACCCCTCCACTTT. Translating it yields CASSLAKVANSPLHF.

This chain connects TRBV12-3 or TRBV12-4 to TRBJ2-5; 12 nucleotides align to TRBD2. The CDR3 has 16 residues. V lost 7 bases and J lost 5; bases outside the gene matches: 11. CDR3 residues: CASTLGLAGGRETQYF. The CDR3 DNA is TGTGCCAGCACCTTGGGGCTAGCGGGAGGGCGGGAGACCCAGTACTTC.

In its sample, this clonotype was seen once. The CDR3 sequence: CRAPGWPKKETQYF. The CDR3 DNA reads TGCAGGGCTCCGGGGTGGCCCAAGAAAGAGACCCAGTACTTC. V is TRBV29-1 and J is TRBJ2-5; D may be TRBD2 (5 bases). Germline V gene data show CDR1 as SQVTM and CDR2 as ANQGSEA. This CDR3 spans 14 amino acids.

The gene calls are TRBV7-9 and TRBJ2-7, with a tentative D call TRBD2 (6 bases). The germline V gene has CDR1 SEHNR and CDR2 FQNEAQ (reference sequence). Deletions cut 5 bases from V and 5 bases from J, with 19 bases between. The CDR3 consists of 15 residues. The CDR3 nucleotides are TGTGCCAGCAGCCAACGCGGGGCCACGACCCACGAGCAGTACTTC. Encoded protein: CASSQRGATTHEQYF.

This rearrangement joins TRBV12-3 or TRBV12-4 to TRBJ2-3, with a possible D match to TRBD1 (5 bases). This CDR3 is built from 16 residues. The V end lost 4 bases, the J end lost 1 base, and 15 bases lay between the germline ends. CDR3 region: CASSSPGGAGTDTQYF. DNA of the CDR3: TGTGCCAGCAGTTCGCCAGGTGGGGCCGGCACAGATACGCAGTATTTT.

This clonotype was seen a few times. The rearrangement links TRBV15 to TRBJ2-1, with TRBD2 matching over 8 bases. After removal of 5 bases from V and 7 bases from J, the junction contained 7 bases not matched to a gene. This CDR3 contains 14 residues. Looked up from germline, CDR1 is LNHNV and CDR2 is YYDKDF (reference sequence). CDR3 region: CATSEREMGNEQFF. The CDR3 DNA sequence: TGTGCCACCAGCGAGCGGGAGATGGGGAATGAGCAGTTCTTC.

The rearrangement uses TRBV4-2 and TRBJ2-7, with TRBD2 as a possible D gene (5 bases). Trimming removed 1 base from V and 7 bases from J, with 5 bases in between. Germline V gene data show CDR1 as LGHNA and CDR2 as YNFKEQ. The CDR3 spans 11 residues. DNA for the CDR3: TGTGCCAGCAGCCAAGGGAGGGAGCAGTACTTC. Translation gives CASSQGREQYF.

This sequence joins TRBV25-1 and TRBJ1-1, with D tentatively TRBD1 (5 bases). The CDR3 contains 16 residues. Germline V lookup: CDR1 MGHDK, CDR2 SYGVNS. Trimming removed 10 bases at V and 8 bases at J, with 29 bases between. The chain's CDR3 is CANPFYKNPGRGEAFF. CDR3 DNA sequence: TGTGCCAACCCATTTTACAAGAACCCTGGGAGGGGAGAAGCTTTCTTT. Full variable domain (missing parts from reference TRBV25-1 and TRBJ1-1): EADIYQTPRYLVIGTGKKITLECSQTMGHDKMYWYQQDPGMELHLIHYSYGVNSTEKGDLSSESTVSRIRTEHFPLTLESARPSHTSQYLCANPFYKNPGRGEAFFGQGTRLTVV.